This T cell receptor beta chain originates from a study of CXCR3-negative and CXCR3-positive naive CD8 T cells. CDR1 and CDR2 from the germline V gene are SGHTA and FQGTGA. CDR3 length: 17 residues. Regarding this clonotype: The antigen is unknown.

It was by 5' RACE with UMI labels that the TRB cDNA libraries were prepared. TCRdb reprocessed the 5' RACE reads; each CDR3 protein has one entry and no DNA is given. The table gives around 88,000 distinct CDR3 sequences; the top ten clones make up 1.1% of it. Every CD8+ subset sample held a few hundred thousand flow-sorted cells, done in triplicate. Definition of naive CD8+ T cells rested on a CD45RO-CCR7+CD27+CD95- profile. General study results and limits: With CXCR3 expression partially decreased after cryopreservation, most assays relied on fresh PBMCs. More hydrophobic TRB CDR3s occurred in CXCR3-positive than in CXCR3-negative naive cells. In naive cells, CXCR3-negative and CXCR3-positive subsets had similar TRBV-TRBJ usage; memory cells differed.

This TCR was sampled from a human donor in good health. Some clones in this sample may be carry-over from other donors' samples. Sequencing was performed on naive CXCR3+ CD8+ T cells from blood. Subset here: CD45RO-CCR7+CD27+CD95- naive CD8+ T cells expressing CXCR3 (TNR3+). The chain recombines TRBV7-3 with TRBJ2-2. The CDR3 region is CASSLTSTATVTGELFF.